This T cell receptor beta chain was documented in a study of blood T cell repertoires in COVID-19. Study-level information: Donors in the United States, Italy and Spain gave samples during acute or convalescent COVID-19. In each case, the material was cDNA or gDNA derived from T cells, B-cell-depleted T cells, or PBMCs.

Germline CDR1 reads KGHDR; CDR2 reads SFDVKD. The CDR3 is 13 amino acids. Authors' analysis steps: Reference gene primer amplification gave nucleated cell count estimates. TCRdb's table, derived via immunoSEQ multiplex PCR, lists solely in-frame clones and lacks some. V, J and clone size reflect that table, while D and trimming were determined from the DNA. The sample records 140,000 to 150,000 clones, around 85% being singletons. Concerning this clone: One end of the junction is discordant with germline, which a read error may explain.

V is TRBV24-1 and J is TRBJ2-7; the D gene is possibly TRBD2 (7 bases). Sequencing was carried out using peripheral blood. This sequence was found in a woman in her 40s with active or convalescent COVID-19. Here the CDR3 reads CATSDLKAGAFHF. In DNA form, the CDR3 reads TGTGCCACCAGTGATTTAAAGGCGGGGGCCTTTCACTTC.